The text below deals with one T cell receptor (beta chain). Germline CDR1 is MNHEY and CDR2 is SVGAGI. V dropped 6 bases and J dropped 8; count of bases not matched to a gene: 9. CDR3 size: 13 residues. The data originate from a study of ipilimumab plus nivolumab after autologous stem cell transplantation. Across the study: A median of roughly eight nivolumab and about five ipilimumab doses were given. The DLBCL cohort had primary refractory and relapsed disease, with 18-month progression-free survival of approximately 87% and 28%.

Sequencing used immunoSEQ multiplex PCR; TCRdb keeps in-frame clones, though not all of them. Seen here are about 13,000 clones, approximately 73% observed once, and the top ten hold approximately 15%. Ipilimumab, 1 mg/kg, started 14 to 28 days after autologous transplant. Patients received nivolumab 3 mg/kg at weeks 1, 4, 7, 10, then fortnightly to week 26. The chain uses TRBV6-5 and TRBJ2-7; 8 bases line up with TRBD2. The origin of this receptor is a male donor with diffuse large B-cell lymphoma. Sequencing used PBMCs, obtained in a trial of ipilimumab plus nivolumab as post-transplant consolidation. CDR3 nucleotides: TGTGCCAGCAGCCCCCCGGGGGGGCAAAAGCAGTACTTC. Translation: CASSPPGGQKQYF.